The 29 T cell receptor beta chains in this list originate from one sample, sequenced in a study of CD8+CD57+ T cells in acquired aplastic anemia (dated by TCRdb to 2016 to 2019). The reads were generated on an Illumina HiSeq 2000. Genomic DNA was used as template for profiling of TCR beta VDJ combinations and CDR3 sequences. TCRdb redid the processing of the public reads, applying fastp at Q25 and MiXCR, and retained in-frame beta chains. Entries are consolidated by CDR3 protein sequence, retaining the most common genes and DNA. In all, the sample holds approximately 380,000 distinct CDR3 sequences, and approximately 70% of those were seen once. Under 4.5% of the sample is in the top ten clones. Input material: sorted CD4+, CD8+, or CD8+CD57+ T cells (not recorded which) from PBMCs. The source is a human donor in good health, serving as a control.

At least ten counts were recorded for this clonotype. The V and J genes are TRBV9 and TRBJ2-1, with 11 bases identical to TRBD1. Germline-derived CDR1 and CDR2 are SGDLS and YYNGEE. V shed 0 bases and J 7 bases; nucleotides not matched to a gene: 6. This CDR3 comprises 16 residues. For the CDR3, the DNA is TGTGCCAGCAGCGTAGCTCGGGGACAGGGGGGTAATGAGCAGTTCTTC. It yields the protein CASSVARGQGGNEQFF. The variable domain in full, with the rest retrieved from reference TRBV9 and TRBJ2-1, is DSGVTQTPKHLITATGQRVTLRCSPRSGDLSVYWYQQSLDQGLQFLIQYYNGEERAKGNILERFSAQQFPDLHSELNLSSLELGDSALYFCASSVARGQGGNEQFFGPGTRLTVL.

The chain uses TRBV27 and TRBJ1-5; D call uncertain. V dropped 4 bases and J dropped 11 bases, with 15 bases sitting between them. Germline V CDR1 and CDR2: MNHEY, SMNVEV (reference sequence). The CDR3 has 13 amino acids. The CDR3 nucleotides are TGTGCCAGCAGTTACGGGAGACAAGAGACCCAGCATTTT. Translated: CASSYGRQETQHF.

This clonotype was detected ten times or more. V is TRBV30 and J is TRBJ1-2; D is ambiguous. The CDR3 covers 12 residues. Germline values: CDR1 GTSNPN, CDR2 SVGIG (reference sequence). V lost 2 bases to trimming and J lost 3 bases, with 7 bases between them. The CDR3 reads CAWSNQDYGYTF. CDR3 DNA sequence: TGTGCCTGGAGTAATCAGGACTATGGCTACACCTTC. Variable domain in full (rest from reference TRBV30 and TRBJ1-2): SQTIHQWPATLVQPVGSPLSLECTVEGTSNPNLYWYRQAAGRGLQLLFYSVGIGQISSEVPQNLSASRPQDRQFILSSKKLLLSDSGFYLCAWSNQDYGYTFGSGTRLTVV.

A single count supports this clonotype. The V call is TRBV29-1, the J call TRBJ1-2; 8 bases match TRBD1. CDR3 size: 13 residues. Germline CDR1 SQVTM, CDR2 ANQGSEA. J lost 9 bases, V lost 6 bases, and 12 bases had no gene match. CDR3 bases: TGCAGCGTCTTGACAGGGGACGGCAACAGCTACACCTTC. It is translated as CSVLTGDGNSYTF.

A note on this clonotype: The conserved phenylalanine or tryptophan normally closing the CDR3 is absent here, so this likely arose from a read error. This chain uses TRBV30 with TRBJ1-6; no firm D call. The CDR3 runs 15 residues. The germline V and J ends were trimmed by 0 bases and 7 bases, with 13 bases remaining between them. Germline assignment: CDR1 GTSNPN and CDR2 SVGIG (reference sequence). DNA of the CDR3: TGTGCCTGGAGTGTACTTCTCCAGGTGAATTCACCCCTCCACATT. This gives the protein CAWSVLLQVNSPLHI.

This clonotype was picked up many times. The V call is TRBV6-5, the J call TRBJ2-1, with no clear D. CDR3 size: 15 residues. Germline V lookup: CDR1 MNHEY, CDR2 SVGAGI. The V end lost 5 bases, the J end lost 4 bases, and 15 bases lay between the germline ends. The CDR3, as DNA: TGTGCCAGCAGTGCTGAATTGGCACTATACAATGAGCAGTTCTTC. Protein product: CASSAELALYNEQFF.

The rearrangement links TRBV7-8 to TRBJ1-6, with TRBD1 matching over 7 bases. The length of the CDR3 is 15 residues. Germline loops: CDR1 SGHVS, CDR2 FQNEAQ. After removal of 5 bases from V and 11 bases from J, the junction contained 12 bases not matched to a gene. The chain's CDR3 is CASSPPDRRNTPLHF. The CDR3 DNA sequence: TGTGCCAGCAGCCCTCCGGACAGGAGAAATACACCCCTCCACTTT.

The chain's CDR3 is CASSLWQDAKQPQHF. As DNA, the CDR3 is TGTGCCAGCAGCCTGTGGCAAGATGCCAAACAGCCCCAGCATTTT. The rearrangement joins TRBV7-9 to TRBJ1-5; D gene unclear. Germline-derived CDR1 and CDR2 are SEHNR and FQNEAQ (reference sequence). CDR3 length equals 15 residues. V was trimmed by 5 bases and J by 7 bases, leaving 18 bases between them. The full variable domain, rest sourced from reference TRBV7-9 and TRBJ1-5, is DTGVSQNPRHKITKRGQNVTFRCDPISEHNRLYWYRQTLGQGPEFLTYFQNEAQLEKSRLLSDRFSAERPKGSFSTLEIQRTEQGDSAMYLCASSLWQDAKQPQHFGDGTRLSIL.

In the case of this clonotype: The conserved phenylalanine or tryptophan normally closing the CDR3 is absent here, so this likely arose from a read error. The DNA is left out, because the CDR3 cannot be placed on it with certainty; the CDR3 is given as TCRdb lists it. The gene calls are TRBV7-2 and TRBJ1-2; the listed D gene, TRBD1, was not tested against the DNA. The CDR3 has 13 amino acids, counting both end residues. The germline CDR1 and CDR2 sequences are SGHTA and FQGNSA. CDR3 loop: CASSPQASLYEQY.

This clonotype has ten or more counts. The chain carries TRBV28 and TRBJ1-5; D not resolved. Germline V gene lookup returns CDR1 MDHEN and CDR2 SYDVKM. This CDR3 is 12 amino acids long. Trimming removed 2 bases from V and 6 bases from J, with 5 bases in between. CDR3 protein: CASSLVSQPQHF. The CDR3 DNA sequence: TGTGCCAGCAGTTTAGTTAGTCAGCCCCAGCATTTT.

The chain recombines TRBV10-3 with TRBJ2-5; 10 positions agree with TRBD1. The J call may be wrong; the DNA end is better matched by TRBJ2-1. The CDR3 runs to 13 residues. Germline CDR1 reads ENHRY; CDR2 reads SYGVKD. The CDR3 sequence: CAISGGTGDEQFF. As DNA, the CDR3 is TGTGCCATCAGTGGTGGGACAGGGGATGAGCAGTTCTTC.

This clonotype has a count of ten or more. This sequence joins TRBV12-3 or TRBV12-4 and TRBJ2-7; 9 bases are a match to TRBD1. The CDR3 runs 16 residues. Trimming removed 5 bases from V and 4 bases from J; junction bases left unmatched: 12. This CDR3 reads CASSGRDRVKEYEQYF. The CDR3 DNA reads as TGTGCCAGCAGTGGTAGGGACAGGGTAAAGGAGTACGAGCAGTACTTC.

This clonotype showed up just once. The chain links TRBV5-1 to TRBJ1-2; no definite D call. The CDR3 consists of 16 residues. CDR1 SGHRS and CDR2 YFSETQ come from the germline V gene. The germline V and J ends were trimmed by 5 bases and 2 bases, with 19 bases remaining between them. The CDR3 spells CASRLGLNSRNYGYTF. CDR3 coding DNA: TGCGCCAGCAGGTTAGGTCTCAACAGCAGGAACTATGGCTACACCTTC. Based on the CDR3 plus reference TRBV5-1 and TRBJ1-2, the full variable domain is KAGVTQTPRYLIKTRGQQVTLSCSPISGHRSVSWYQQTPGQGLQFLFEYFSETQRNKGNFPGRFSGRQFSNSRSEMNVSTLELGDSALYLCASRLGLNSRNYGYTFGSGTRLTVV.

This rearrangement joins TRBV7-2 to TRBJ1-5; 10 bases match TRBD1. CDR1 is SGHTA, CDR2 FQGNSA, per germline. V was pared by 4 bases and J by 16 bases, with 16 bases of the junction left unmatched. This CDR3 contains 15 residues. The DNA for the CDR3 is TGTGCCAGCAGCTCCGCTCTCCGACAGGGGGCTTATGGCCATTTT. Amino acid sequence: CASSSALRQGAYGHF.

The CDR3 bases are TGTGCCAGCAGCACCAGACAGGACTCCTACGAGCAGTACTTC. It codes for CASSTRQDSYEQYF. This chain uses TRBV5-4 with TRBJ2-7, with D tentatively TRBD1 (6 bases). The CDR3 totals 14 residues. Trimming stripped 4 bases from V and 0 bases from J, with 11 bases between. The germline gives CDR1 SGHNT, CDR2 YYREEE (reference sequence).

The chain employs TRBV2 and TRBJ1-2; no reliable D call. Germline CDR1 is SNHLY and CDR2 is FYNNEI. The CDR3 covers 17 residues. V shed 4 bases and J shed 2 bases, with 20 bases lying between them. The CDR3 region has the DNA TGTGCCAGCAGTGGTTTTTTTGAGATCTCCAACAACTATGGCTACACCTTC. Protein sequence: CASSGFFEISNNYGYTF.

The gene calls are TRBV9 and TRBJ2-2; D ambiguous. The V end lost 2 bases, the J end lost 15 bases, and 23 bases lay between the germline ends. CDR1 is SGDLS, CDR2 YYNGEE, per germline. There are 15 residues in the CDR3. The CDR3 is CASSVSGRVYEQLFF. The CDR3 bases are TGTGCCAGCAGCGTGTCGGGTCGAGTCTACGAGCAGTTGTTTTTT.

V and J are TRBV20-1 and TRBJ1-2, with D perhaps TRBD1 (6 bases). There are 16 residues in the CDR3. Germline loops: CDR1 DFQATT, CDR2 SNEGSKA (reference sequence). Trimming shortened V by 6 bases and J by 5 bases, and 25 bases separated the two germline ends. The CDR3 region has the DNA TGCAGTGCCCCAGAGACTAGCGGGGGGGCTAGTTATGGCTACACCTTC. This translates into CSAPETSGGASYGYTF.

Regarding this clonotype: This may come from a read error, since a much larger clone is one base off. This chain connects TRBV6-2 or TRBV6-3 to TRBJ2-7, with 7 bases fitting TRBD1. Trimming took 2 bases from V and 3 from J; bases not matched to a gene: 4. Per germline, CDR1 MNHEY and CDR2 SVGEGT. This CDR3 contains 14 residues. The CDR3 DNA follows: TGTGCCAGCAGTTACCTTGGACAGGACTACGAGCAGTACTTC. Amino acids: CASSYLGQDYEQYF.

This clonotype was seen more than once but under ten times. V gene TRBV10-3 combines with J gene TRBJ1-4; D unresolved. Looked up from germline, CDR1 is ENHRY and CDR2 is SYGVKD. The V end lost 11 bases, the J end lost 4 bases, and 14 bases lay between the germline ends. CDR3 length equals 13 residues. The CDR3 coding sequence is TGTGCCTCATCAGAAAGAGATAATGAAAAACTGTTTTTT. Residues: CASSERDNEKLFF.

The CDR3 region is CASSPQGPDTQYF. CDR3 DNA sequence: TGTGCCAGCAGCCCACAGGGGCCAGATACGCAGTATTTT. J is TRBJ2-3 and V is TRBV7-3, with 7 bases fitting TRBD1. Germline trimming cut 5 bases from V and 4 bases from J; bases unmatched to any gene: 3. This CDR3 spans 13 amino acids. Germline V lookup: CDR1 SGHTA, CDR2 FQGTGA.

V is TRBV2 and J is TRBJ1-1; D is uncertain. CDR1 and CDR2 (germline): SNHLY, FYNNEI. Trimming pared 8 bases from V and 4 bases from J, leaving 14 bases between. The CDR3 contains 13 residues. Written as DNA, the CDR3 is TGTGCCAGCTTCGGGATGATGTCCACTGAAGCTTTCTTT. Residues: CASFGMMSTEAFF.

To note about this clonotype: An end of the junction does not agree with germline; a read error may underlie this. The V gene is TRBV7-9, the J gene TRBJ2-1, with D possibly matching TRBD1 (6 bases). The CDR3 runs 17 residues. The germline V gene encodes CDR1 SEHNR and CDR2 FQNEAQ (reference sequence). DNA for the CDR3: TGTGCCACCAGCACGGGACACTGCCTCACCTCCTACAATGAGCAGTTCTTC. Protein product: CATSTGHCLTSYNEQFF. The whole variable domain, filled in from reference TRBV7-9 and TRBJ2-1, reads DTGVSQNPRHKITKRGQNVTFRCDPISEHNRLYWYRQTLGQGPEFLTYFQNEAQLEKSRLLSDRFSAERPKGSFSTLEIQRTEQGDSAMYLCATSTGHCLTSYNEQFFGPGTRLTVL.

Many counts were recorded for this clonotype. The V call is TRBV7-2, the J call TRBJ1-1; D call uncertain. Germline V gene sequence: CDR1 SGHTA, CDR2 FQGNSA. The CDR3 runs to 12 residues. The V end was cut by 1 base, the J end by 7 bases, with 7 bases between. CDR3 nucleotide sequence: TGTGCCAGCAGCTTAGAGCTAAGTGAAGCTTTCTTT. Protein: CASSLELSEAFF.

The chain combines TRBV20-1 with TRBJ1-4; D possibly corresponds to TRBD1 (5 bases). V was cut by 5 bases and J by 5 bases, with 12 bases left in between. The CDR3 length is 13 residues. In germline, CDR1 is DFQATT, CDR2 SNEGSKA (reference sequence). CDR3 nucleotides: TGCAGTGCTGAATCGGGACGGAATGAAAAACTGTTTTTT. It is translated as CSAESGRNEKLFF.

In DNA form, the CDR3 reads TGTGCCAGCAGCCCACGGACTAGCGGGGCCTCCGGGAAGACCTTC. As protein: CASSPRTSGASGKTF. This chain joins TRBV7-9 and TRBJ1-2; a possible D gene is TRBD1 (5 bases). This CDR3 contains 15 residues. Germline CDR1 and CDR2: SEHNR and FQNEAQ (reference sequence). V was pared by 5 bases and J by 14 bases, with 27 bases between.

Turning to this clonotype: The junction departs from the called germline gene at one end, perhaps through a read error. The V gene is TRBV7-8, the J gene TRBJ2-7; tentatively, D is TRBD2 (5 bases). The CDR3 spans 14 residues. Per the germline V gene, CDR1 is SGHVS and CDR2 is FQNEAQ. The DNA for the CDR3 is TGTGCCAGCAGCTTAGTACGGGAAAGGCACCTCCACTTTTTC. Protein sequence: CASSLVRERHLHFF.

As regards this clonotype: The DNA is omitted, as the CDR3 cannot be located on it reliably, and the CDR3 follows TCRdb's listing. The V call is TRBV7-9, the J call TRBJ2-1; the D call in the table, TRBD1, was not verified against the DNA. Germline CDR1 is SEHNR and CDR2 is FQNEAQ (reference sequence). The CDR3 length is 15 residues, termini included. CDR3 residues: CASSLVSSGYTFEFF.

This chain connects TRBV11-2 to TRBJ1-6; D is uncertain. V lost 6 bases, J lost 15 bases, and 18 bases lay in between. The CDR3 contains 13 residues. The germline V gene has CDR1 SGHAT and CDR2 FQNNGV. CDR3 nucleotide sequence: TGTGCCAGCAGATGGAAGTATAATTCATTCCTCCACTTT. It is translated as CASRWKYNSFLHF.